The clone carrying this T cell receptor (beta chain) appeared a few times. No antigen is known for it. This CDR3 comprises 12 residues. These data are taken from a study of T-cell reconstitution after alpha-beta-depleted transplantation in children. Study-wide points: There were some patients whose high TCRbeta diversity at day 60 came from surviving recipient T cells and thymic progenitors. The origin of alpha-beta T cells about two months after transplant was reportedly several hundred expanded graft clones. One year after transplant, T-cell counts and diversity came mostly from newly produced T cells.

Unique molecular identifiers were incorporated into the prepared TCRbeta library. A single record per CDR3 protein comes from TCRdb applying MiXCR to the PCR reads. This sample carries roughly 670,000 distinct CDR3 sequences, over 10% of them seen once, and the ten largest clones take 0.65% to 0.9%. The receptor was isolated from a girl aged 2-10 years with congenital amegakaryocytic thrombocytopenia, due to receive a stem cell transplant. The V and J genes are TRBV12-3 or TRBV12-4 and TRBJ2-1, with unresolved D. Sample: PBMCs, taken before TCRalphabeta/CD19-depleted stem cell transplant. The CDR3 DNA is TGTGCTTGGGCGACGGGTTGGAATGAGCAGTTCTTC. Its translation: CAWATGWNEQFF.